Listed here are 6 T cell receptor beta chains from one sample, sequenced in a study of a mutant IDH1 vaccine in newly diagnosed glioma. Profiled with immunoSEQ multiplex PCR; TCRdb holds only in-frame clones, not every one. This table has around 80,000 clones, 85% to 90% appearing once. Time point described: week 23, last vaccination. All doses held 300 ug of mutant IDH1 20-mer peptide, with topical imiquimod. These TCRs' antigens remain unknown. The sample was PBMCs, taken from a glioma patient whose treatment included an IDH1 peptide vaccine. These receptors came from a woman aged 45-60 years with glioma.

The DNA for the CDR3 is TGTGCCAGCAAAGTCTACAATGAGCAGTTCTTC. This encodes CASKVYNEQFF. The chain employs TRBV2 and TRBJ2-1; unclear D gene. CDR1 and CDR2 (germline): SNHLY, FYNNEI. There are 11 residues in the CDR3. Trimming left V 7 bases short and J 3 bases short, with 4 bases between.

The rearrangement uses TRBV10-3 and TRBJ2-2; the match to TRBD1 covers 9 bases. The length of the CDR3 is 17 residues. V gave up 2 bases and J gave up 1 base; unmatched junction bases: 5. In germline, CDR1 is ENHRY, CDR2 SYGVKD. This CDR3 reads CAISEAGQGRNTGELFF. The DNA of the CDR3 is TGTGCCATCAGTGAGGCGGGACAGGGAAGGAACACCGGGGAGCTGTTTTTT.

The V gene is TRBV2, the J gene TRBJ2-3, with 8 nucleotides matching TRBD2. The CDR3 spans 15 residues. Germline V CDR1 and CDR2: SNHLY, FYNNEI. Trimming removed 2 bases from V and 7 bases from J; junction bases left unmatched: 8. The DNA for the CDR3 is TGTGCCAGCAGTGAATCAAGCGGGGGTGGAAATACGCAGTATTTT. Translation: CASSESSGGGNTQYF.

This clone came up a few times. The chain has TRBV9 and TRBJ1-1; 9 bases match TRBD1. Germline CDR1 reads SGDLS; CDR2 reads YYNGEE. The junction had 9 bases not matched to a gene; V was cut back by 4 bases and J by 8 bases. This CDR3 comprises 14 residues. CDR3: CASSPTGTGTEAFF. The CDR3, as DNA: TGTGCCAGCAGCCCGACCGGGACAGGGACCGAAGCTTTCTTT.

The chain employs TRBV2 and TRBJ1-6; 8 positions match TRBD1. The junction had 6 bases not matched to a gene; V was cut back by 5 bases and J by 3 bases. CDR3 length: 16 residues. CDR1 is SNHLY, CDR2 FYNNEI, per germline. The CDR3 region has the DNA TGTGCCAGCAGTCTGGACAGGGCAAGCTATAATTCACCCCTCCACTTT. Protein product: CASSLDRASYNSPLHF.

The V call is TRBV18, the J call TRBJ2-7; possibly TRBD1 or TRBD2 for D (5 bases each). Germline loops: CDR1 KGHSH, CDR2 LQKENI. Trimming removed 3 bases at V and 6 bases at J, with 18 bases between. The length of the CDR3 is 15 residues. The CDR3 region is CASSPWDQVSGEQYF. In DNA, the CDR3 is TGTGCCAGCTCACCTTGGGACCAAGTTTCGGGCGAGCAGTACTTC.